The clone carrying this TCR beta chain was detected once. As handled by the study authors: Amplification from reference gene primers served as the basis for estimated nucleated cell counts. The repertoire was sequenced with immunoSEQ multiplex PCR; TCRdb's copy has only in-frame clones and lacks some. That table gives V, J and clone size, and the DNA gave D and trimming. The data contain around 250,000 clones, 83% of them singletons. These data belong to a study of blood T cell repertoires in COVID-19. Study at large: Whether acute or convalescent, the COVID-19 samples came from the United States, Italy and Spain. PBMCs, B-cell-depleted T cells, or T cells provided the cDNA or gDNA that made up the material.

The CDR3 consists of 13 residues. The ends were cut back, 3 bases at V and 5 bases at J, with 7 bases in the middle. Germline CDR1 MDHEN, CDR2 SYDVKM. V gene TRBV28 combines with J gene TRBJ2-2; D remains unclear. This sequence originates from an older man with acute or convalescent COVID-19. The sample was peripheral blood. The CDR3 DNA sequence: TGTGCCAGCAGTTTTAGCAAAACCGGGGAGCTGTTTTTT. It is translated as CASSFSKTGELFF.